The 2 T cell receptor beta chains given below trace back to one sample, sequenced in a study of T cells expressing NK-cell markers. Using the 5' RACE reads, TCRdb records one entry per CDR3 protein without DNA. The sample table includes some 450,000 distinct CDR3 sequences. The source material was blood T cells: a sorted CD56 or NKG2C T cell subset, CD4+ or CD8+ T cells, or bulk PBMC T cells (not recorded which). These receptors all stem from a woman aged 18 to 75 in good health.

CDR3 sequence: CSAASSGGHTGELFF. The rearrangement links TRBV20-1 to TRBJ2-2; there is no DNA to check the TCRdb D call of TRBD2. This CDR3 is built from 15 residues. Germline V lookup: CDR1 DFQATT, CDR2 SNEGSKA (reference sequence).

The J gene is TRBJ1-5, the V gene TRBV7-2. Germline values: CDR1 SGHTA, CDR2 FQGNSA. The CDR3 runs 14 residues. CDR3 sequence: CASSLEAANQPQHF.